The sample holds many counts of the clone carrying this T cell receptor beta chain. These data come from a study of T cells in Graves' hyperthyroidism and ophthalmopathy. The CDR3 is 16 amino acids. Germline V gene sequence: CDR1 MDHEN, CDR2 SYDVKM. V lost 4 bases and J 2 bases, leaving 16 bases between the germline ends. Using RNA transcripts as the source, TCR beta CDR3 regions were amplified. TCR CDR3 regions were first amplified by RT-PCR with HTBI primers. TCRdb redid the calling of the multiplex PCR reads with MiXCR, one entry per CDR3 protein. The sample has under 400,000 distinct CDR3 sequences, 18% seen once.

This chain connects TRBV28 to TRBJ2-3; TRBD1 is a possible D gene (6 bases). The specimen sequenced was blood. This TCR derives from a woman aged 50 to 60 with Graves' hyperthyroidism. This chain's CDR3 is CASSSTGSSNTDTQYF. The CDR3 coding sequence is TGTGCCAGCAGTTCTACAGGGTCTTCCAACACAGATACGCAGTATTTT.